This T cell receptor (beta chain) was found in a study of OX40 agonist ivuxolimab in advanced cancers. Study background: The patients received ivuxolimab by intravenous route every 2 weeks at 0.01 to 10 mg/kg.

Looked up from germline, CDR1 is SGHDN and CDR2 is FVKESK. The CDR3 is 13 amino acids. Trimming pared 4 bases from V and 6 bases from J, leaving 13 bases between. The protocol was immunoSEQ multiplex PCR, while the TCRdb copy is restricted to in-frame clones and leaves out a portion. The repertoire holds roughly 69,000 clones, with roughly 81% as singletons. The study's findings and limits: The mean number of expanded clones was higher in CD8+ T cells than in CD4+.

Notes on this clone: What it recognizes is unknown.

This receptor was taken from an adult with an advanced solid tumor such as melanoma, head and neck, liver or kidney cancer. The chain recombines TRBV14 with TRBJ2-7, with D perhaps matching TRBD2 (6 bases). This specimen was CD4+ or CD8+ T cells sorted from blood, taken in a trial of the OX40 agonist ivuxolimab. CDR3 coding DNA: TGTGCCAGCAGCCTCTCGGGACTTTCCGAGCAGTACTTC. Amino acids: CASSLSGLSEQYF.